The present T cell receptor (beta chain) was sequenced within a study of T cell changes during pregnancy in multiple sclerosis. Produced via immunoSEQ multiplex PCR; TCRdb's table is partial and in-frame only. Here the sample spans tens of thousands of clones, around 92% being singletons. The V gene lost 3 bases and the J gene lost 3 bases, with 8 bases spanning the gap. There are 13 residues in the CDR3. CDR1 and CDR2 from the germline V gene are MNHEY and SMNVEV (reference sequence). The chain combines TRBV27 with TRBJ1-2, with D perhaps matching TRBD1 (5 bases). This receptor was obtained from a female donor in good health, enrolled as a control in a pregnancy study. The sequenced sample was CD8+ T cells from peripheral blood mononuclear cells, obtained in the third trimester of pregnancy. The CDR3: CASSFNRHYGYTF. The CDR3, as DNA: TGTGCCAGCAGTTTCAACAGGCACTATGGCTACACCTTC.